This T cell receptor beta chain was identified in a study of Ad26.COV2.S vaccination and SARS-CoV-2 variants. Turning to the study itself: It was the COV1001 Ad26.COV2.S trial arm that included the donor.

The treatment was: around 19 received Ad26.COV2.S at low or high dose, single or two shots; roughly 5 received placebo; per-sample allocation not given. On day 63 after the first injection, vaccine and placebo recipients gave samples. This CDR3 has 17 residues. Germline V gene data show CDR1 as MRHNA and CDR2 as SNTAGT. Trimming cost V 7 bases and J 0 bases; bases outside gene matches: 13. This clone has only one observation. TCRdb's table, derived via immunoSEQ multiplex PCR, lists solely in-frame clones and lacks some. The sample holds under 300,000 clones, roughly 89% seen once. V and J are TRBV6-4 and TRBJ2-7, with TRBD1 identical over 9 bases. The material was peripheral blood, obtained in a trial of Ad26.COV2.S vaccine versus placebo. This receptor was obtained from a person aged 18-60 years who received the Ad26.COV2.S COVID-19 vaccine or a placebo. The CDR3 protein is CASKPGQGTLSSYEQYF. The CDR3 DNA sequence: TGTGCCAGCAAACCGGGACAGGGCACCTTGAGCTCCTACGAGCAGTACTTC.